This entry features one T cell receptor (beta chain) sequence. What it binds is unknown. Bulk TCR libraries were made with methods that had been previously described and with listed TCR primers. Each CDR3 protein is one row after TCRdb ran MiXCR on the PCR reads. The sample consists of about 500,000 distinct CDR3 sequences, 20% to 25% of them appearing once. The sample belongs to a study of molecular identifiers for immune sequencing clone quantification. Trimming removed 4 bases from V and 7 bases from J; junction bases left unmatched: 19. The CDR3 spans 18 residues. Germline V CDR1 and CDR2: PRHDT, FYEKMQ (reference sequence). CD8+CD4-CCR7+CD45RA+ cells were sorted as naive CD8 T cells. Study-level points and caveats: Over 97% of effector molecules, but under 1% in naive cells, were held by clones with more than 20 RNA copies. Jurkat TCR RNA spiked in from one cell could reportedly be detected among one million naive cells.

The chain uses TRBV13 and TRBJ1-2; 9 nucleotides match TRBD1. Sequenced: naive CD8+ T cells from blood, with Jurkat cell RNA spiked in. Indicated subset: FACS-sorted CD8+CD4-CCR7+CD45RA+ naive T cells. The sequence was obtained from a human donor in good health. Some libraries in this study had Jurkat cell RNA spiked in. The CDR3 sequence is CASSSITGGDGKVRGYTF. The CDR3 nucleotides read TGTGCCAGCAGCTCCATCACAGGGGGCGACGGCAAGGTTCGTGGCTACACCTTC. Full variable domain (rest looked up from reference TRBV13 and TRBJ1-2): AAGVIQSPRHLIKEKRETATLKCYPIPRHDTVYWYQQGPGQDPQFLISFYEKMQSDKGSIPDRFSAQQFSDYHSELNMSSLELGDSALYFCASSSITGGDGKVRGYTFGSGTRLTVV.